This TCR beta chain is drawn from a study of T cell responses to AZD1222 COVID-19 vaccine. Study as a whole: Pooling covered second doses at about 4 or about 12 weeks. Whole-study findings and limits: Only after the peak T cell response were repertoires sampled.

As for this clone: What it recognizes is unknown.

Clones were sequenced by immunoSEQ multiplex PCR, and TCRdb holds only the in-frame ones, with some missing. The sample carries tens of thousands of clones, about nine tenths recorded once. This CDR3 spans 13 amino acids. Germline trimming cut 6 bases from V and 7 bases from J; bases unmatched to any gene: 6. Germline lookup yields CDR1 SGHNT and CDR2 YENEEA. This sequence joins TRBV11-3 and TRBJ1-5, with 7 bases fitting TRBD1. The receptor was derived from an adult in good health. The sequencing here drew on peripheral blood, taken on day 0 of AZD1222 vaccination. Here the CDR3 reads CASSTGERQPQHF. The CDR3 bases are TGTGCCAGCAGTACAGGGGAGAGGCAGCCCCAGCATTTT.